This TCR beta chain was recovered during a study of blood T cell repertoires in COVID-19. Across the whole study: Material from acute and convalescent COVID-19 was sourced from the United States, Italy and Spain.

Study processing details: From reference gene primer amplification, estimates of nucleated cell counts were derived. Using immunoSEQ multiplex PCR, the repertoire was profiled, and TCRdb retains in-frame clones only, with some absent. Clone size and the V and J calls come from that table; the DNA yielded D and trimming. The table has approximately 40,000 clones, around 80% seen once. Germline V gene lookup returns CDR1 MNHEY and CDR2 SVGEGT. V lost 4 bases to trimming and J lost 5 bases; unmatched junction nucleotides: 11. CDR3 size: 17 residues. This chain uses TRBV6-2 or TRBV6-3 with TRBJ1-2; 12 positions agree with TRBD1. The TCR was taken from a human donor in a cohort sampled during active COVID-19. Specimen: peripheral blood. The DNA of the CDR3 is TGTGCCAGCAGTTTTTACCGGGACAGGGGGCGAACATATGGCTACACCTTC. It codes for CASSFYRDRGRTYGYTF.